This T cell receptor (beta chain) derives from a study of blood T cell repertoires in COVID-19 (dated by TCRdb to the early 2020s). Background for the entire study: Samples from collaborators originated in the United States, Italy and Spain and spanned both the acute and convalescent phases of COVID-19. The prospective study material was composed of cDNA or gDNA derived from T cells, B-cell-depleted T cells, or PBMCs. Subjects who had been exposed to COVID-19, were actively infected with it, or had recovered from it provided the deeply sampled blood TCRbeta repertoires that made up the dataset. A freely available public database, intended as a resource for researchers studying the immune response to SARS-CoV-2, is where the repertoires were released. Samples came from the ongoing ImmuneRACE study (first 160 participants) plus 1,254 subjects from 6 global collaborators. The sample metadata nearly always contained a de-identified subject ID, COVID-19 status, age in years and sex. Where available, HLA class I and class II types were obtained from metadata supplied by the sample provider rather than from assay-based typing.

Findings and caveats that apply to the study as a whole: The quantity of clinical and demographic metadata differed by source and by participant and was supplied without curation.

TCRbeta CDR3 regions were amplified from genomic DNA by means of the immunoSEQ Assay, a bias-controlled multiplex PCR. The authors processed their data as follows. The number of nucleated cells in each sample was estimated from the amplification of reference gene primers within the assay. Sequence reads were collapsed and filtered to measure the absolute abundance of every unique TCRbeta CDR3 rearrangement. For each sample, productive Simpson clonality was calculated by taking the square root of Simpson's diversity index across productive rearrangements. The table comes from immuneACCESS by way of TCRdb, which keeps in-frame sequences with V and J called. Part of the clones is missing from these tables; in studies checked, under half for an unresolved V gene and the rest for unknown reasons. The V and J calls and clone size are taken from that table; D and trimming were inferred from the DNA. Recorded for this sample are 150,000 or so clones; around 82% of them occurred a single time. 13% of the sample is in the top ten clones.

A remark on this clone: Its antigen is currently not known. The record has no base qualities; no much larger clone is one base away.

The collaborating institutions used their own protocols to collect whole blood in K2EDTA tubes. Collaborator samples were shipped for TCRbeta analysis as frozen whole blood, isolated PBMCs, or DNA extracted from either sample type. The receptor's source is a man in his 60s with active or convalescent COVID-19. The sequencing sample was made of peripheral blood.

The DNA is as follows: TGTGCCAGCCATTGGAGAGAAACAGGGGAGACTGAAGCTTTCTTT. Its product reads: CASHWRETGETEAFF. This sequence uses TRBV18 and TRBJ1-1, and 7 junctional nucleotides match TRBD1. CDR1 KGHSH and CDR2 LQKENI were looked up in the germline V gene. After removal of 8 bases from V and 5 bases from J, the junction retains 14 bases not matched to a gene. The CDR3 goes from the cysteine to the phenylalanine over 15 residues. Only the CDR3 portion is preserved as DNA: 45 bases, with reading frame beginning at the first base.